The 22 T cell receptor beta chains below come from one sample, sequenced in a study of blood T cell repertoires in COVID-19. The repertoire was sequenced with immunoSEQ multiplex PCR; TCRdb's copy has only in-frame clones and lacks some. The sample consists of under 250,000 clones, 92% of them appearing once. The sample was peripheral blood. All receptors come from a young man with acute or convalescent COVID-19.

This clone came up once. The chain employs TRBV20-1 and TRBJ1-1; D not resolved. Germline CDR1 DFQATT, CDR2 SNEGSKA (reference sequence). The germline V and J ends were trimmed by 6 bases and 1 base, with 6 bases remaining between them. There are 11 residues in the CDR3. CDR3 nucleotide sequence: TGCAGTGCCCCAGGGAACACTGAAGCTTTCTTT. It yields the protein CSAPGNTEAFF.

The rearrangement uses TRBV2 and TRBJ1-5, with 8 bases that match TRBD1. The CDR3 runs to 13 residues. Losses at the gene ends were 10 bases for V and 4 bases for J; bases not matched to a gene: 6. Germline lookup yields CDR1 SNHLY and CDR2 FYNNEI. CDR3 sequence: CAIGQGGNQPQHF. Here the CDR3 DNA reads TGTGCCATCGGACAGGGAGGGAATCAGCCCCAGCATTTT.

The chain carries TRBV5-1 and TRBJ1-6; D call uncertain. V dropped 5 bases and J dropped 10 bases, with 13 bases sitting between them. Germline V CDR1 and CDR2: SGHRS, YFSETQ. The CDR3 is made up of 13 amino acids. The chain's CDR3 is CASSRGTGSPLHF. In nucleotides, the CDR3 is TGCGCCAGCAGTCGAGGAACGGGGTCACCCCTCCACTTT.

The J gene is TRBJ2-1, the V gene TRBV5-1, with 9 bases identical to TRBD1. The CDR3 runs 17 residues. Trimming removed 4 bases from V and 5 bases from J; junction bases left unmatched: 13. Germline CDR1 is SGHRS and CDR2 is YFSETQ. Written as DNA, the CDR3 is TGCGCCAGCAGCGGCGGAGACCGGGACAGGGTTAACAATGAGCAGTTCTTC. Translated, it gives CASSGGDRDRVNNEQFF.

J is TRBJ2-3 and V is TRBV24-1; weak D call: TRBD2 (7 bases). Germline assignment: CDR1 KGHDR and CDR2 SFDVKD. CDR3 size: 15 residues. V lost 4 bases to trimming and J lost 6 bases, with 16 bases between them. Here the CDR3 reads CATSDRGAGRDTQYF. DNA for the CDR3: TGTGCCACCAGTGACCGGGGGGCAGGGAGGGATACGCAGTATTTT.

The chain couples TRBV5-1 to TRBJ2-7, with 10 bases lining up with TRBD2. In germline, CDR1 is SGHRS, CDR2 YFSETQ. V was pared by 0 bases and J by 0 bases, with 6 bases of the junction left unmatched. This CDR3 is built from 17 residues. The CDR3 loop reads CASSLVLAGDLSYEQYF. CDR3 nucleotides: TGCGCCAGCAGCTTGGTTCTAGCGGGGGACCTCTCCTACGAGCAGTACTTC.

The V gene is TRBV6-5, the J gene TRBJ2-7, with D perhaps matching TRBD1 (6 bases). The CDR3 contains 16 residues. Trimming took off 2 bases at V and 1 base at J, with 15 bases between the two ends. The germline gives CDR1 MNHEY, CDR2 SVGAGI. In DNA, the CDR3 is TGTGCCAGCAGTTACCTATCCGGACAGCAGTCCTACGAGCAGTACTTC. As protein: CASSYLSGQQSYEQYF.

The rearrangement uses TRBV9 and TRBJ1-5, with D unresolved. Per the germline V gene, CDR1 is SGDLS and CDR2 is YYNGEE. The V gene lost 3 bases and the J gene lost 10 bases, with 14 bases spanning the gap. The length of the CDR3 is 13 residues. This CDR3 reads CASSAGSSYPQHF. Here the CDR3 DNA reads TGTGCCAGCAGCGCCGGGTCCTCTTATCCCCAGCATTTT.

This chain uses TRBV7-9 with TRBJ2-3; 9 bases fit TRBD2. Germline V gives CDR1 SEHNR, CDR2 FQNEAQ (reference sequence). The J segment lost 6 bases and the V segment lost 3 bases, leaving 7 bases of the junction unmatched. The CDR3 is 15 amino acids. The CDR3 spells CASSLRGGASDTQYF. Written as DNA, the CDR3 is TGTGCCAGCAGCTTGCGGGGGGGCGCATCGGATACGCAGTATTTT. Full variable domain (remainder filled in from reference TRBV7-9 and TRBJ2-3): DTGVSQNPRHKITKRGQNVTFRCDPISEHNRLYWYRQTLGQGPEFLTYFQNEAQLEKSRLLSDRFSAERPKGSFSTLEIQRTEQGDSAMYLCASSLRGGASDTQYFGPGTRLTVL.

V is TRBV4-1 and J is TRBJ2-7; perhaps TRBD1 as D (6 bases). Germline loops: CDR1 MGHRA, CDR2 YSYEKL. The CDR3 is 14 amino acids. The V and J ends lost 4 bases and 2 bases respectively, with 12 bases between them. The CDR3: CASSPYGTTYEQYF. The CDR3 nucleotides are TGCGCCAGCAGCCCTTACGGGACAACCTACGAGCAGTACTTC.

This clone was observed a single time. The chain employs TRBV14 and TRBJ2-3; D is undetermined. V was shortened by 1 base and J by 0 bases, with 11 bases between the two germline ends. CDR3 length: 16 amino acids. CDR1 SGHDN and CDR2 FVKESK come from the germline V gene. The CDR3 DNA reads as TGTGCCAGCAGCCAAGTGTCGAGCCTTAGCACAGATACGCAGTATTTT. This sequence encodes CASSQVSSLSTDTQYF.

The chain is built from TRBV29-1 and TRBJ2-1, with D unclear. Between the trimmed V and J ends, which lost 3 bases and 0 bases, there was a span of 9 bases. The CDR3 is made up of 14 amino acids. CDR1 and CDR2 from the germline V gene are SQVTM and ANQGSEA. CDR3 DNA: TGCAGCGTTGACAGAACAAGCTCCTACAATGAGCAGTTCTTC. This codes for CSVDRTSSYNEQFF.

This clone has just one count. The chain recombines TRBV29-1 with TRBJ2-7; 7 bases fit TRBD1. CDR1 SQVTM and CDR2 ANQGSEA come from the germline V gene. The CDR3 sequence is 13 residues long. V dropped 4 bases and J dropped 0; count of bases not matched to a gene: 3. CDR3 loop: CSVVTGSSYEQYF. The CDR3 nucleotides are TGCAGCGTTGTGACAGGGAGCTCCTACGAGCAGTACTTC.

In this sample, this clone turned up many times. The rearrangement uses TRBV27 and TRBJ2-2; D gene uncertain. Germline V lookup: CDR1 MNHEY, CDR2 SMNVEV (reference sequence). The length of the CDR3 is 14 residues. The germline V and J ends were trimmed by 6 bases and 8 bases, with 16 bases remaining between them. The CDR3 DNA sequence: TGTGCCAGCAGATATCAATGGGCCTCAGGGGAGCTGTTTTTT. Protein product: CASRYQWASGELFF.

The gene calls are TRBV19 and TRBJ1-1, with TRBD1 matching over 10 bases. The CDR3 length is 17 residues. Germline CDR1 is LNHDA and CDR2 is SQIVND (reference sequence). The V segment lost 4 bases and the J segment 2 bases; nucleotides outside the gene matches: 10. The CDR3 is CASSTLDRGRVNTEAFF. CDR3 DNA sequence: TGTGCCAGTAGTACCCTAGACAGGGGGCGTGTAAACACTGAAGCTTTCTTT.

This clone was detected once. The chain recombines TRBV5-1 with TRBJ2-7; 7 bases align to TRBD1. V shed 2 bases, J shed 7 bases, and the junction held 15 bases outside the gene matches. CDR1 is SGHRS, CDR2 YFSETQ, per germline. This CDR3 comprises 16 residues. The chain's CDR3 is CASSLYLRQGRREQYF. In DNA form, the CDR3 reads TGCGCCAGCAGCTTATACCTTCGACAGGGCAGGCGGGAGCAGTACTTC.

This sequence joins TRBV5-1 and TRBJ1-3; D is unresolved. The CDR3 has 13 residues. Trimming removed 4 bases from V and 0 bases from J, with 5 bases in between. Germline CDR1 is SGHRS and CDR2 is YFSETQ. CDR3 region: CASSPFSGNTIYF. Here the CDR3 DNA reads TGCGCCAGCAGCCCGTTCTCTGGAAACACCATATATTTT.

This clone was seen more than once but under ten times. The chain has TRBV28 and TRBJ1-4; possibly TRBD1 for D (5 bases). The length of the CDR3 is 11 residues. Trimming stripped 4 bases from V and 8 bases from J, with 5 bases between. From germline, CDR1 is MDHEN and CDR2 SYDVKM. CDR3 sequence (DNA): TGTGCCAGCAGTTGGACAGAAAAACTGTTTTTT. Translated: CASSWTEKLFF.

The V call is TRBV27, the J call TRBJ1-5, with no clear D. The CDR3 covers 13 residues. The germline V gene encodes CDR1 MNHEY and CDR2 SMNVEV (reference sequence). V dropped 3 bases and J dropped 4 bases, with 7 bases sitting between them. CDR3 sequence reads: CASSFVGNQPQHF. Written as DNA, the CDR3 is TGTGCCAGCAGTTTCGTCGGGAATCAGCCCCAGCATTTT.

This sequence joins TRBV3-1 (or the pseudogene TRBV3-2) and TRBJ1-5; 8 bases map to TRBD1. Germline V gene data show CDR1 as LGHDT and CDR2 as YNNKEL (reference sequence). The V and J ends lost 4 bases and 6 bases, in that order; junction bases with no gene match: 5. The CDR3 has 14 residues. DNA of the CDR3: TGTGCCAGCAGCCTACAGGGGGTAAGTCAGCCCCAGCATTTT. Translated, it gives CASSLQGVSQPQHF.

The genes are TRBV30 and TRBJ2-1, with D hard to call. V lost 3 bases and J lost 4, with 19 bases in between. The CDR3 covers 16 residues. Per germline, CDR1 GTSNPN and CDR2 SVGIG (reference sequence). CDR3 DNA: TGTGCCTGGAGCGATTCGGCACTGAGGTTGTACAATGAGCAGTTCTTC. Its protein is CAWSDSALRLYNEQFF.

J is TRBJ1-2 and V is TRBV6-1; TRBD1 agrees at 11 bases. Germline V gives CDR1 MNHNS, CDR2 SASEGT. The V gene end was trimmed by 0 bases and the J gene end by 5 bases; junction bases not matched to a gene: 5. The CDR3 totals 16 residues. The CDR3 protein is CASSEAMGQGVYGYTF. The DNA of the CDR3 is TGTGCCAGCAGTGAAGCAATGGGACAGGGGGTGTATGGCTACACCTTC.